What follows are 29 T cell receptor beta chains derived from one specimen sequenced in a study of T-cell reconstitution after alpha-beta-depleted transplantation in children. Molecular barcoding with unique molecular identifiers was used for the TCRbeta library. TCRdb re-called the PCR reads through MiXCR, storing one row per CDR3 protein. The table lists about 400,000 distinct CDR3 sequences, 15% to 20% of them singletons, with approximately 28% in the top ten. Sequencing used PBMCs, mostly from graft donor cells, obtained 360 days after TCRalphabeta/CD19-depleted stem cell transplant. These receptors came from a boy younger than two who had a stem cell transplant for Wiskott-Aldrich syndrome, so the T cells may come from the graft donor.

This clonotype was seen only a few times. The genes are TRBV12-3 or TRBV12-4 and TRBJ2-5; 10 bases are a match to TRBD2. V lost 6 bases to trimming and J lost 4 bases; unmatched junction nucleotides: 11. This CDR3 has 16 amino acids. The CDR3 protein is CASSPTSGGELETQYF. CDR3 nucleotide sequence: TGTGCCAGCAGCCCAACGAGCGGGGGGGAGTTAGAGACCCAGTACTTC.

This clonotype was picked up many times. The V gene is TRBV21-1, the J gene TRBJ2-1; the table's D call, TRBD2, was not checked against the DNA. TRBV21-1 is described as a pseudogene. This CDR3 is 19 amino acids long. Here the CDR3 DNA reads TGTGCCAGCAGCAAATTGGTCAGTTTAGCGGGGGGATCCTACAATGAGCAGTTCTTC. Translation gives CASSKLVSLAGGSYNEQFF.

This clonotype was picked up a small number of times. The rearrangement uses TRBV12-3 or TRBV12-4 and TRBJ2-5; D unclear. Trimming stripped 5 bases from V and 2 bases from J, with 15 bases between. The CDR3 is 15 residues long. CDR3 region: CASSPRSVAQETQYF. The DNA for the CDR3 is TGTGCCAGCAGTCCGCGGAGCGTGGCACAAGAGACCCAGTACTTC.

This clonotype was counted a few times. J is TRBJ2-1 and V is TRBV12-3 or TRBV12-4, with 8 bases matching TRBD2. V trimming: 3 bases; J trimming: 4 bases; junction bases outside the gene matches: 2. The CDR3 contains 14 residues. The CDR3 DNA is TGTGCCAGCAGTTTGCGGGAGGTATACAATGAGCAGTTCTTC. Translation: CASSLREVYNEQFF.

This clonotype was recorded only once. J is TRBJ2-3 and V is TRBV24-1; tentatively, D is TRBD1 (6 bases). Deletions cut 2 bases from V and 6 bases from J, with 11 bases between. In germline, CDR1 is KGHDR, CDR2 SFDVKD. The CDR3 runs to 14 residues. Here the CDR3 reads CATSDYRAGDTQYF. The CDR3 bases are TGTGCCACCAGTGATTACAGGGCAGGCGATACGCAGTATTTT.

This clonotype was seen only a few times. The V and J genes are TRBV4-1 and TRBJ2-5, with D possibly matching TRBD2 (6 bases). Germline V gene data show CDR1 as MGHRA and CDR2 as YSYEKL. This CDR3 is built from 15 residues. V was clipped by 4 bases and J by 6 bases, with 18 bases between them. The CDR3 spells CASSPRRAGLKTQYF. The CDR3, as DNA: TGCGCCAGCAGCCCGCGGAGGGCCGGTTTGAAGACCCAGTACTTC.

In its sample, this clonotype was seen a few times. The chain employs TRBV4-3 and TRBJ2-1, with D tentatively TRBD2 (6 bases). From germline, CDR1 is LGHNA and CDR2 YSLEER. Trimming took off 1 base at V and 7 bases at J, with 11 bases between the two ends. The CDR3 is 14 amino acids. The CDR3 loop is CASSQGGRGNEQFF. CDR3 coding DNA: TGCGCCAGCAGCCAAGGTGGTCGGGGGAATGAGCAGTTCTTC.

The rearrangement uses TRBV5-8 and TRBJ2-7; D might be TRBD2 (8 bases). Germline CDR1 is SGHTS and CDR2 is YDEGEE. Trimming pared 3 bases from V and 1 base from J, leaving 20 bases between. The CDR3 contains 17 residues. The DNA of the CDR3 is TGTGCCAGCAGCTCAAGCTTTAGCGGGACAGCTTCCTACGAGCAGTACTTC. Translated, it gives CASSSSFSGTASYEQYF.

The chain is built from TRBV2 and TRBJ2-6; the D is unclear. The germline V and J ends were trimmed by 5 bases and 0 bases, with 8 bases remaining between them. Germline V gene lookup returns CDR1 SNHLY and CDR2 FYNNEI. The CDR3 extends over 15 amino acids. As DNA, the CDR3 is TGTGCCAGCAGTCTACTGGCCTCTGGGGCCAACGTCCTGACTTTC. Protein product: CASSLLASGANVLTF. Combining the CDR3 with reference TRBV2 and TRBJ2-6 gives the whole variable domain EPEVTQTPSHQVTQMGQEVILRCVPISNHLYFYWYRQILGQKVEFLVSFYNNEISEKSEIFDDQFSVERPDGSNFTLKIRSTKLEDSAMYFCASSLLASGANVLTFGAGSRLTVL.

V is TRBV6-2 or TRBV6-3 and J is TRBJ2-1, with a weak D call TRBD2 (6 bases). The CDR3 runs to 17 residues. Germline V CDR1 and CDR2: MNHEY, SVGEGT. V dropped 0 bases and J dropped 4 bases, with 16 bases sitting between them. CDR3 nucleotide sequence: TGTGCCAGCAGTTACTCGATAAGGGAGGAATTTTACAATGAGCAGTTCTTC. It specifies CASSYSIREEFYNEQFF.

The chain joins TRBV20-1 to TRBJ2-3; TRBD2 might be the D (6 bases). The CDR3 has 15 residues. V lost 6 bases, J lost 0 bases, and 16 bases lay in between. Germline-derived CDR1 and CDR2 are DFQATT and SNEGSKA (reference sequence). The CDR3 sequence: CSASGGGVSTDTQYF. CDR3 in DNA: TGCAGTGCCTCGGGTGGAGGGGTCAGCACAGATACGCAGTATTTT.

This clonotype was seen many times. The CDR3 here is CAWRGYHNEQFF. The CDR3 bases are TGTGCCTGGCGGGGGTACCACAATGAGCAGTTCTTC. The J gene is TRBJ2-1, the V gene TRBV30, with a weak D call TRBD2 (6 bases). Germline values: CDR1 GTSNPN, CDR2 SVGIG (reference sequence). This CDR3 has 12 amino acids. V was cut by 5 bases and J by 5 bases, with 10 bases left in between.

The V call is TRBV12-3 or TRBV12-4, the J call TRBJ2-1, with 7 positions matching TRBD2. This CDR3 spans 14 amino acids. V was clipped by 5 bases and J by 8 bases; unmatched bases: 9. The CDR3 loop is CASSRLALGDEQFF. CDR3 in DNA: TGTGCCAGCAGTCGACTAGCATTGGGGGATGAGCAGTTCTTC.

V and J are TRBV7-2 and TRBJ1-2; 7 bases map to TRBD1. The germline CDR1 and CDR2 sequences are SGHTA and FQGNSA. The V gene end was trimmed by 3 bases and the J gene end by 8 bases; junction bases not matched to a gene: 6. The length of the CDR3 is 13 residues. DNA of the CDR3: TGTGCCAGCAGCTTGAACAGGGGCGGCGGCTACACCTTC. Translating gives CASSLNRGGGYTF.

This chain links TRBV10-2 with TRBJ2-3, with 12 bases lining up with TRBD1. CDR3 length equals 14 residues. Trimming cost V 8 bases and J 2 bases; bases outside gene matches: 2. Germline V lookup: CDR1 WSHSY, CDR2 SAAADI. The CDR3: CASRDRGPTDTQYF. The CDR3 DNA follows: TGCGCCAGCCGGGACAGGGGGCCCACAGATACGCAGTATTTT.

The chain links TRBV10-3 to TRBJ2-4; perhaps TRBD1 as D (6 bases). The CDR3 covers 17 residues. The germline V gene has CDR1 ENHRY and CDR2 SYGVKD. Trimming removed 0 bases from V and 0 bases from J, with 12 bases in between. CDR3 coding DNA: TGTGCCATCAGTGAGTCGGGGACACACTTAGCCAAAAACATTCAGTACTTC. It is translated as CAISESGTHLAKNIQYF.

This clonotype has a count of ten or more. V usage is TRBV5-6 and J usage is TRBJ2-5, with D perhaps matching TRBD1 (6 bases). Germline CDR1 SGHDT, CDR2 YYEEEE. Trimming took off 4 bases at V and 5 bases at J, with 18 bases between the two ends. This CDR3 has 15 amino acids. This CDR3 is CASSGRQEQWETQYF. The CDR3, as DNA: TGTGCCAGCAGCGGGCGACAGGAACAATGGGAGACCCAGTACTTC.

This clonotype was recorded a few times. The chain has TRBV4-3 and TRBJ2-5; 8 positions agree with TRBD2. V gave up 0 bases and J gave up 5 bases; unmatched junction bases: 5. There are 15 residues in the CDR3. The germline V gene encodes CDR1 LGHNA and CDR2 YSLEER. The CDR3 loop is CASSQDQGGRETQYF. The CDR3 DNA is TGCGCCAGCAGCCAAGATCAGGGCGGGAGGGAGACCCAGTACTTC.

The gene calls are TRBV6-2 or TRBV6-3 and TRBJ2-1; 8 bases fit TRBD2. With V trimmed by 2 bases and J by 12 bases, 6 bases remained unmatched. CDR3 length: 13 residues. Germline CDR1 reads MNHEY; CDR2 reads SVGEGT. CDR3 loop: CASSYVRLARQFF. Here the CDR3 DNA reads TGTGCCAGCAGTTACGTTCGACTAGCGCGGCAGTTCTTC.

This chain links TRBV5-1 with TRBJ1-4; unclear D gene. V was pared by 0 bases and J by 7 bases, with 10 bases between. The CDR3 contains 14 residues. Germline V lookup: CDR1 SGHRS, CDR2 YFSETQ. The CDR3, as DNA: TGCGCCAGCAGCTTGGGCCCGTGGTGTGAAAAACTGTTTTTT. Encoded protein: CASSLGPWCEKLFF.

This clonotype has more than one count but fewer than ten. The rearrangement links TRBV7-9 to TRBJ2-5; 11 nucleotides align to TRBD2. V lost 7 bases and J lost 2; bases outside the gene matches: 3. Germline V gives CDR1 SEHNR, CDR2 FQNEAQ (reference sequence). This CDR3 has 14 residues. This CDR3 reads CASKRTSGQETQYF. CDR3 DNA sequence: TGTGCCAGCAAAAGGACTAGCGGGCAAGAGACCCAGTACTTC.

For the CDR3, the DNA is TGTGCCAGCAGCTTAAGTTACGGGCAGTGGTACTTC. Its translation: CASSLSYGQWYF. The chain combines TRBV7-2 with TRBJ2-7, with no clear D. V gave up 2 bases and J gave up 12 bases, with 14 bases separating them. The CDR3 is 12 residues long. Germline CDR1 and CDR2: SGHTA and FQGNSA. Looking up the rest from reference TRBV7-2 and TRBJ2-7 gives the full variable domain: GAGVSQSPSNKVTEKGKDVELRCDPISGHTALYWYRQSLGQGLEFLIYFQGNSAPDKSGLPSDRFSAERTGGSVSTLTIQRTQQEDSAVYLCASSLSYGQWYFGPGTRLTVT.

This clonotype occurred a few times. V usage is TRBV14 and J usage is TRBJ2-3; D is possibly TRBD1 (5 bases). The CDR3 runs 15 residues. Germline loops: CDR1 SGHDN, CDR2 FVKESK. Trimming stripped 1 base from V and 4 bases from J, with 12 bases between. The CDR3 bases are TGTGCCAGCAGCCAAGCGTGGGGCAGACCAGATACGCAGTATTTT. This codes for CASSQAWGRPDTQYF.

This clonotype was seen only a few times. V usage is TRBV7-9 and J usage is TRBJ1-1; 10 bases align to TRBD1. Germline V CDR1 and CDR2: SEHNR, FQNEAQ (reference sequence). With 4 bases clipped from V and 6 bases from J, the junction kept 5 bases outside the gene matches. The CDR3 is 14 amino acids. CDR3 coding DNA: TGTGCCAGCAGCTCCCCGACAGGGGGCCCTGAAGCTTTCTTT. Its translation is CASSSPTGGPEAFF.

This chain joins TRBV2 and TRBJ2-3; the match to TRBD2 covers 9 bases. This CDR3 has 19 amino acids. The junction had 25 bases not matched to a gene; V was cut back by 10 bases and J by 5 bases. Germline CDR1 SNHLY, CDR2 FYNNEI. The CDR3 DNA follows: TGTGCCATCAGCCTCGGGCGGCAGGCCATTATAGCGGGAGAAGATACGCAGTATTTT. Encoded protein: CAISLGRQAIIAGEDTQYF.

This clonotype was found a few times. The gene calls are TRBV29-1 and TRBJ2-5, with 7 bases that match TRBD1. Per the germline V gene, CDR1 is SQVTM and CDR2 is ANQGSEA. V was pared by 4 bases and J by 4 bases, with 15 bases of the junction left unmatched. The CDR3 is made up of 16 amino acids. The CDR3 DNA reads as TGCAGCGTTGCTTCGACAGGGAAGTTCGGAACAGAGACCCAGTACTTC. Translating gives CSVASTGKFGTETQYF.

The chain uses TRBV29-1 and TRBJ1-1, with D perhaps TRBD1 (6 bases). The V gene lost 6 bases and the J gene lost 2 bases, with 13 bases spanning the gap. Germline assignment: CDR1 SQVTM and CDR2 ANQGSEA. The CDR3 has 13 residues. The CDR3 bases are TGCAGCGTCCTACGGACAGCCAACACTGAAGCTTTCTTT. Translation: CSVLRTANTEAFF.

There are a few counts of this clonotype. J is TRBJ2-3 and V is TRBV5-1, with D unresolved. This CDR3 has 15 residues. Germline assignment: CDR1 SGHRS and CDR2 YFSETQ. V was clipped by 2 bases and J by 0 bases, with 10 bases between them. CDR3 DNA sequence: TGCGCCAGCAGCTTTGGCGCGACTAGCACAGATACGCAGTATTTT. This codes for CASSFGATSTDTQYF.

This clonotype has more than one count but fewer than ten. V usage is TRBV10-3 and J usage is TRBJ2-7; D might be TRBD2 (5 bases). Between the trimmed V and J ends, which lost 3 bases and 3 bases, there was a span of 12 bases. This CDR3 spans 14 amino acids. Germline V gene lookup returns CDR1 ENHRY and CDR2 SYGVKD. Written as DNA, the CDR3 is TGTGCCATCAGTGAAGTGACACGGGGCTACGAGCAGTACTTC. Translated, it gives CAISEVTRGYEQYF.